The 12 T cell receptor beta chains listed next were all sequenced from one sample in a study of shared clonotypes between healthy human individuals (TCRdb year 2020). The library was built by means of the immunoSEQ multiplex PCR assay. TCRdb took over this immuneACCESS table, retaining in-frame rearrangements with V and J assigned. Such tables are incomplete; in checked studies, under half of the missing clones stem from an unresolved V gene, and the remainder is unexplained. The sample profile shows about 1.5 million clones; approximately 98% of them were found once. About 0.45% of the sample comes from the top ten. The sample comprised naive CD4+ T cells sorted from blood. The intended sense of this specimen's cell subset or site label: CD45RA+ positively selected. These receptors were taken from a man under 40 in good health.

The chain links TRBV7-8 to TRBJ2-7; TRBD2 matches at 8 bases. Per the germline V gene, CDR1 is SGHVS and CDR2 is FQNEAQ. The CDR3 spans 16 residues. The V gene end was trimmed by 3 bases and the J gene end by 4 bases; junction bases not matched to a gene: 11. The CDR3 protein is CASSFARGAGEYEQYF. The CDR3 DNA is TGTGCCAGCAGCTTCGCCCGGGGAGCGGGAGAATACGAGCAGTACTTC.

The CDR3 nucleotides read TGTGCCAGCAGGTCGGGACAGGGGAACACCGGGGAGCTGTTTTTT. The encoded protein is CASRSGQGNTGELFF. The chain uses TRBV2 and TRBJ2-2, with 9 bases that match TRBD1. CDR1 and CDR2 from the germline V gene are SNHLY and FYNNEI. V gave up 6 bases and J gave up 1 base; unmatched junction bases: 3. CDR3 size: 15 residues.

The J gene is TRBJ2-2, the V gene TRBV23-1; 10 nucleotides line up with TRBD2. TRBV23-1 is placed among ORFs of uncertain function. CDR3 length: 15 amino acids. J gave up 1 base and V 5 bases, and 1 base lay outside the gene matches. The CDR3 loop is CASSGLAENTGELFF. CDR3 nucleotide sequence: TGCGCCAGCAGTGGACTAGCGGAGAACACCGGGGAGCTGTTTTTT.

V is TRBV6-6 and J is TRBJ2-3; no clear D. Per the germline V gene, CDR1 is MNHNY and CDR2 is SVGAGI (reference sequence). This CDR3 comprises 11 residues. V was cut by 10 bases and J by 6 bases, with 11 bases left in between. The CDR3 loop is CATFHGDTQYF. CDR3 in DNA: TGTGCCACCTTCCACGGTGATACGCAGTATTTT.

The chain couples TRBV12-5 to TRBJ2-2; D perhaps matches TRBD2 (5 bases). Germline CDR1 is LGHNT and CDR2 is FRNRAP. The V gene lost 5 bases and the J gene lost 6 bases, with 7 bases spanning the gap. This CDR3 is 12 amino acids long. Here the CDR3 reads CASGRRSGELFF. The CDR3 DNA reads TGTGCTAGTGGTCGGAGGTCCGGGGAGCTGTTTTTT. The entire variable domain, with the rest obtained from reference TRBV12-5 and TRBJ2-2, is as follows: DARVTQTPRHKVTEMGQEVTMRCQPILGHNTVFWYRQTMMQGLELLAYFRNRAPLDDSGMPKDRFSAEMPDATLATLKIQPSEPRDSAVYFCASGRRSGELFFGEGSRLTVL.

This chain connects TRBV6-1 to TRBJ1-4; tentatively, D is TRBD1 (5 bases). Germline-derived CDR1 and CDR2 are MNHNS and SASEGT. The CDR3 contains 14 residues. V gave up 6 bases and J gave up 11 bases, with 19 bases separating them. CDR3 sequence: CASRGVGGVEKLFF. The CDR3 DNA sequence: TGTGCCAGCAGGGGGGTGGGAGGTGTTGAGAAACTGTTTTTT.

The chain joins TRBV28 to TRBJ1-1; D ambiguous. CDR3 length: 14 amino acids. The germline V and J ends were trimmed by 5 bases and 2 bases, with 12 bases remaining between them. CDR1 and CDR2 from the germline V gene are MDHEN and SYDVKM. The CDR3 sequence is CASSLNVPNTEAFF. The CDR3 nucleotides read TGTGCCAGCAGTCTAAATGTCCCAAACACTGAAGCTTTCTTT. The variable domain in full, with the rest retrieved from reference TRBV28 and TRBJ1-1, is DVKVTQSSRYLVKRTGEKVFLECVQDMDHENMFWYRQDPGLGLRLIYFSYDVKMKEKGDIPEGYSVSREKKERFSLILESASTNQTSMYLCASSLNVPNTEAFFGQGTRLTVV.

The chain carries TRBV18 and TRBJ2-7; weak D call: TRBD2 (5 bases). CDR3 size: 16 residues. Trimming left V 2 bases short and J 0 bases short, with 14 bases between. In germline, CDR1 is KGHSH, CDR2 LQKENI. The chain's CDR3 is CASSPLSSRLSYEQYF. CDR3 nucleotide sequence: TGTGCCAGCTCACCATTGTCTAGCCGCCTCTCCTACGAGCAGTACTTC.

This chain uses TRBV9 with TRBJ1-1; D gene uncertain. Per the germline V gene, CDR1 is SGDLS and CDR2 is YYNGEE. The ends were cut back, 0 bases at V and 1 base at J, with 7 bases in the middle. The CDR3 has 14 amino acids. For the CDR3, the DNA is TGTGCCAGCAGCGTAGGGGCCCGGAACACTGAAGCTTTCTTT. This translates into CASSVGARNTEAFF.

The V and J genes are TRBV29-1 and TRBJ1-1; 8 positions agree with TRBD1. This CDR3 is 13 amino acids long. Losses at the gene ends were 3 bases for V and 6 bases for J; bases not matched to a gene: 6. CDR1 and CDR2 from the germline V gene are SQVTM and ANQGSEA. The CDR3 protein is CSVDWTGRPEAFF. Here the CDR3 DNA reads TGCAGCGTTGACTGGACAGGGAGGCCTGAAGCTTTCTTT.

V and J are TRBV2 and TRBJ2-7; TRBD1 agrees at 10 bases. With 7 bases clipped from V and 2 bases from J, the junction kept 8 bases outside the gene matches. The CDR3 spans 15 residues. Looked up from germline, CDR1 is SNHLY and CDR2 is FYNNEI. CDR3 in DNA: TGTGCCAGCAACCCCGACAGGGGGCGTACCTACGAGCAGTACTTC. Amino acids: CASNPDRGRTYEQYF.

V usage is TRBV14 and J usage is TRBJ1-1; no clear D. CDR1 and CDR2 (germline): SGHDN, FVKESK. The CDR3 is 15 residues long. V lost 1 base to trimming and J lost 0 bases, with 9 bases between them. CDR3 in DNA: TGTGCCAGCAGCCAAGGCCCTTCCTTGAACACTGAAGCTTTCTTT. Translation gives CASSQGPSLNTEAFF.